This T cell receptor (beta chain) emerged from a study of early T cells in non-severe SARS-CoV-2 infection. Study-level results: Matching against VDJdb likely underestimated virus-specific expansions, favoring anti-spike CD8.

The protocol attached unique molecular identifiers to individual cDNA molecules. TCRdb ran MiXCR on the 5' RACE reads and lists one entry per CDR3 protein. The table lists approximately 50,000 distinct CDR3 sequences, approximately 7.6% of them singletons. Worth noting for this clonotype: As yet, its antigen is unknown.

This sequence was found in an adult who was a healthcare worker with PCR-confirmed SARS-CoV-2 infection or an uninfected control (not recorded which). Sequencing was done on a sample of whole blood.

The CDR3 spells CASRSPRGTSYNEQFF. CDR3 sequence (DNA): TGTGCCAGCAGATCCCCCCGGGGGACCTCCTACAATGAGCAGTTCTTC. The J gene is TRBJ2-1, the V gene TRBV11-2, with D perhaps TRBD2 (6 bases). The CDR3 totals 16 residues. Germline V CDR1 and CDR2: SGHAT, FQNNGV. V was trimmed by 6 bases and J by 0 bases, leaving 15 bases between them.